These 14 T cell receptor beta chains were sequenced from one sample in a study of early T cells in non-severe SARS-CoV-2 infection. TCRdb re-derived calls from the 5' RACE reads in MiXCR, one entry per CDR3 protein. Here the sample spans around 45,000 distinct CDR3 sequences, more than 6.5% being singletons. Sequenced sample: whole blood. These receptor sequences come from an adult who was a healthcare worker with PCR-confirmed SARS-CoV-2 infection or an uninfected control (not recorded which).

This clonotype was recorded a few times. At one boundary the junction diverges from the germline segment, which might be a read error. The V call is TRBV28, the J call TRBJ2-5, with D perhaps TRBD1 (5 bases). The germline V gene has CDR1 MDHEN and CDR2 SYDVKM. This CDR3 comprises 12 residues. The CDR3 bases are TGTGCCAGCAACAGGAACCAAGAGCCCCAGTACTTC. This codes for CASNRNQEPQYF.

This clonotype has at least ten counts. The chain recombines TRBV20-1 with TRBJ2-1; TRBD1 matches at 7 bases. Germline lookup yields CDR1 DFQATT and CDR2 SNEGSKA (reference sequence). The CDR3 length is 16 residues. Trimming cost V 4 bases and J 1 base; bases outside gene matches: 10. The CDR3: CSAKKSGQRSYNEQFF. Here the CDR3 DNA reads TGCAGTGCTAAAAAATCGGGACAGCGATCCTACAATGAGCAGTTCTTC.

The chain joins TRBV19 to TRBJ1-1, with 7 bases aligning to TRBD1. Germline V gene sequence: CDR1 LNHDA, CDR2 SQIVND (reference sequence). V shed 5 bases and J 2 bases; nucleotides not matched to a gene: 5. The CDR3 loop spans 14 amino acids. CDR3: CASSFGTDNTEAFF. The CDR3 DNA sequence: TGTGCCAGTAGTTTCGGGACAGACAACACTGAAGCTTTCTTT.

This clonotype appeared many times. The chain couples TRBV7-7 to TRBJ2-5; D is undetermined. The CDR3 runs 14 residues. Germline CDR1 SSHAT, CDR2 FNYEAQ (reference sequence). V was cut by 2 bases and J by 2 bases, with 9 bases left in between. The CDR3 sequence is CASSLSYSQETQYF. CDR3 DNA: TGTGCCAGCAGCTTAAGTTACAGTCAAGAGACCCAGTACTTC.

This clonotype was observed a handful of times. The CDR3: CASSFWVYNEQFF. Here the CDR3 DNA reads TGTGCCAGCAGCTTCTGGGTATACAATGAGCAGTTCTTC. The chain employs TRBV11-2 and TRBJ2-1; D is unclear. CDR1 and CDR2 from the germline V gene are SGHAT and FQNNGV. This CDR3 spans 13 amino acids. V gave up 3 bases and J gave up 4 bases, with 7 bases separating them.

Ten or more counts support this clonotype. The J gene is TRBJ1-1, the V gene TRBV7-9; unclear D gene. V dropped 5 bases and J dropped 7 bases, with 14 bases sitting between them. CDR3 length: 13 amino acids. Germline values: CDR1 SEHNR, CDR2 FQNEAQ (reference sequence). In nucleotides, the CDR3 is TGTGCCAGCAGCCACTCCGGATCCAATGAAGCTTTCTTT. Encoded protein: CASSHSGSNEAFF.

V usage is TRBV7-2 and J usage is TRBJ2-5; D unclear. Trimming shortened V by 2 bases and J by 1 base, and 11 bases separated the two germline ends. The germline gives CDR1 SGHTA, CDR2 FQGNSA. There are 15 residues in the CDR3. CDR3 nucleotide sequence: TGTGCCAGCAGCTTATCGCCACGATCCCAAGAGACCCAGTACTTC. Protein: CASSLSPRSQETQYF.

This clonotype was recorded many times. This chain joins TRBV20-1 and TRBJ2-3; TRBD1 or TRBD2 may be the D gene (5 bases each). V was trimmed by 0 bases and J by 2 bases, leaving 12 bases between them. This CDR3 is built from 15 residues. Germline CDR1 reads DFQATT; CDR2 reads SNEGSKA (reference sequence). This CDR3 is CSARDPRGTTDTQYF. DNA for the CDR3: TGCAGTGCTAGAGATCCGAGGGGTACCACAGATACGCAGTATTTT.

As concerns this clonotype: Since a much larger clone is just one base distant, this may be a read error. V gene TRBV28 combines with J gene TRBJ1-1; D unclear. Germline CDR1 reads MDHEN; CDR2 reads SYDVKM. The CDR3 extends over 13 amino acids. CDR3 DNA sequence: TGTGCCAGCAGTCCCAACTGGGTCTCTGACGCTTTCTTT. Amino acids: CASSPNWVSDAFF. Combining the CDR3 with reference TRBV28 and TRBJ1-1 gives the whole variable domain DVKVTQSSRYLVKRTGEKVFLECVQDMDHENMFWYRQDPGLGLRLIYFSYDVKMKEKGDIPEGYSVSREKKERFSLILESASTNQTSMYLCASSPNWVSDAFFGQGTRLTVV.

This sequence joins TRBV3-2 and TRBJ1-2; TRBD1 reflects the table's D call only, with no check against the DNA. TRBV3-2 counts as a pseudogene. The CDR3 runs 16 residues. CDR3: CARAIKQGGDDYGYTF. Written as DNA, the CDR3 is TGTGCCAGGGCCATTAAACAGGGTGGTGATGACTATGGCTACACCTTC.

The chain joins TRBV20-1 to TRBJ2-7; 7 nucleotides agree with TRBD2. The CDR3 loop spans 13 amino acids. Germline CDR1 is DFQATT and CDR2 is SNEGSKA (reference sequence). The trim removed 7 bases at V and 3 bases at J, leaving 9 bases unmatched. This chain's CDR3 is CSGRSGVLYEQYF. In DNA form, the CDR3 reads TGCAGTGGACGCAGCGGGGTTCTCTACGAGCAGTACTTC.

The rearrangement joins TRBV28 to TRBJ1-2; D not resolved. CDR3 length: 12 residues. The V gene lost 5 bases and the J gene lost 5 bases, with 9 bases spanning the gap. In germline, CDR1 is MDHEN, CDR2 SYDVKM. This CDR3 is CASSLPTYGYTF. For the CDR3, the DNA is TGTGCCAGCAGTCTCCCTACTTATGGCTACACCTTC.

This clonotype was seen many times. The DNA of the CDR3 is TGTGCTAGTGGTTTGGCCACGGATCCTTATAACACTGAAGCTTTCTTT. This encodes CASGLATDPYNTEAFF. J is TRBJ1-1 and V is TRBV12-5; no clear D. The germline V and J ends were trimmed by 1 base and 2 bases, with 14 bases remaining between them. Looked up from germline, CDR1 is LGHNT and CDR2 is FRNRAP. The CDR3 has 16 residues.

This clonotype has ten or more counts. V usage is TRBV21-1 and J usage is TRBJ2-6. TRBV21-1 is classified as a pseudogene. This CDR3 is built from 17 residues. CDR3 nucleotide sequence: TGTGCCAGCCGAATGATTCGGAATGTCTATGGGGCCAACGTCCTGACTTTC. This sequence encodes CASRMIRNVYGANVLTF.